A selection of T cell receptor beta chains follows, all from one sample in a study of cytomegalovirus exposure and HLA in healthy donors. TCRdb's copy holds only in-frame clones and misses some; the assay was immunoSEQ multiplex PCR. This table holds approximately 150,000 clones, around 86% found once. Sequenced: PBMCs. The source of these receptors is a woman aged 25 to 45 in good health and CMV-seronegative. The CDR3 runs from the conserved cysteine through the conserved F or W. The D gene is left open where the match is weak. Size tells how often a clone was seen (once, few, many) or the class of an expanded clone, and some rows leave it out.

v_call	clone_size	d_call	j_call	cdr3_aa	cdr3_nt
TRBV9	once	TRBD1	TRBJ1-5	CASSARDSWQPQHF	TGTGCCAGCAGCGCCCGGGACAGCTGGCAGCCCCAGCATTTT
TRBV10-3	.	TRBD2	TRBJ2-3	CAISRTSGSSSDTQYF	TGTGCCATCAGCCGGACTAGCGGGAGTTCGTCAGATACGCAGTATTTT
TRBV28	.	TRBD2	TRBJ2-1	CASSSPRAGNHNEQFF	TGTGCCAGCAGTTCCCCACGAGCGGGAAATCACAATGAGCAGTTCTTC
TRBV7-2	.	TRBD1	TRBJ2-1	CASSLTGGVYNEQFF	TGTGCCAGCAGCTTGACAGGGGGCGTCTACAATGAGCAGTTCTTC
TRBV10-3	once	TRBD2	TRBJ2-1	CAISEITPRTSGSVYNEQFF	TGTGCCATCAGTGAAATCACCCCACGGACTAGCGGGAGTGTCTACAATGAGCAGTTCTTC
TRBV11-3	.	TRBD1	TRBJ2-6	CASSSWTGTASSGANVLTF	TGTGCCAGCAGCTCTTGGACAGGGACCGCCTCCTCTGGGGCCAACGTCCTGACTTTC
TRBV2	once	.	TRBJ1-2	CASSAGQDYGYTF	TGTGCCAGCAGTGCTGGGCAGGACTATGGCTACACCTTC
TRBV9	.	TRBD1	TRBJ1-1	CASSAGQSGVTEAFF	TGTGCCAGCAGTGCGGGACAGTCCGGAGTTACTGAAGCTTTCTTT
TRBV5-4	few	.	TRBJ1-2	CASSLKQGYGYTF	TGTGCCAGCAGCTTGAAACAGGGCTATGGCTACACCTTC
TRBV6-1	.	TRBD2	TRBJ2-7	CASSLLAGGPHEQYF	TGTGCCAGCAGCCTTCTAGCGGGAGGGCCCCACGAGCAGTACTTC
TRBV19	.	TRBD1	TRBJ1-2	CASRRNRGDGYTF	TGTGCCAGCCGCCGTAACAGGGGTGACGGCTACACCTTC
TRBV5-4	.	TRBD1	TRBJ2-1	CASSLRRTGEDEQFF	TGTGCCAGCAGCTTGAGGAGGACAGGGGAGGATGAGCAGTTCTTC
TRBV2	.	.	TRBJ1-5	CASSERRDSNQPQHF	TGTGCCAGCAGTGAGCGGCGGGATAGCAATCAGCCCCAGCATTTT